These T cell receptor beta chains were read from a single sample in a study of PD-1 blockade in classical Hodgkin lymphoma. Sequencing was performed with immunoSEQ multiplex PCR; in TCRdb, only in-frame clones are kept and a portion is missing. This repertoire shows more than 40,000 clones, roughly 78% found once; its top ten account for around a third. The material sequenced was peripheral blood mononuclear cells (PBMCs), taken before the fourth cycle of nivolumab. These receptors originate from a human donor with classical Hodgkin lymphoma. The conserved cysteine and the conserved F or W are not part of the CDR3 here. Clone size is shown for a subset of rows, as once, few, many or a class of expanded clone.

J	V	size	length	CDR3
TRBJ1-4	TRBV29-1	few	12	SIKLGTDNEKLF
TRBJ1-1	TRBV5-1	.	13	ASSIWAGQNTEAF
TRBJ2-2	TRBV6-4	.	12	ASSTWWGTGELF
TRBJ2-6	TRBV4-3	.	14	ASSQVGGSGANVLT
TRBJ2-5	TRBV7-2	.	14	ASSLLGAGLQETQY
TRBJ2-3	TRBV5-6	medium-sized	9	ASSLARAQY
TRBJ2-3	TRBV7-8	once	16	ASSPRGVAGGYTDTQY
TRBJ2-5	TRBV5-4	.	12	ASSLTGAQETQY
TRBJ1-3	TRBV27	once	14	ASSLKWPNSGNTIY
TRBJ1-1	TRBV5-1	.	11	ASSEQGRAEAF
TRBJ1-4	TRBV21-1	.	13	ASSKVRTEGEKLF
TRBJ2-3	TRBV5-1	.	11	ASSLTGTDTQY
TRBJ2-1	TRBV2	.	10	AAGGDGDEQF
TRBJ1-1	TRBV19	.	12	ASSLQGGNTEAF
TRBJ1-6	TRBV6-5	.	14	ASSYSGTARDSPLH
TRBJ1-2	TRBV25-1	.	13	ASSTKLGKTYGYT
TRBJ1-1	TRBV19	.	14	ASNSGTTLRNTEAF
TRBJ1-2	TRBV7-2	.	16	ASIEVTGTGGHNYGYT
TRBJ1-2	TRBV6-1	.	11	ASTRTGGYGYT
TRBJ1-6	TRBV7-9	few	11	ASSKGQGPPLH